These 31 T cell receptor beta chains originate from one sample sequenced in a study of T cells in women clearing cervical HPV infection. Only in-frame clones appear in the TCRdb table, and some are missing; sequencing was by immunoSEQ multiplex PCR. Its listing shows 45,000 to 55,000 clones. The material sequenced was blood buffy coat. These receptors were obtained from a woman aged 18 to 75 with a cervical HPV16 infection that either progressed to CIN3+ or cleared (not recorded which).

Partial CDR3 DNA: TGTGCCAGCAGCTCTCGGACAGGGGGCGATGGC. Its protein is CASSSRTGGDG. From start to end, the CDR3 is CASSSRTGGDGYTF. The rearrangement uses TRBV7-8 and TRBJ1-2, with 11 bases aligning to TRBD1. Read data end 3 residues before the CDR3 end; the end is taken from the germline J gene. In germline, CDR1 is SGHVS, CDR2 FQNEAQ. The V segment lost 4 bases and the J segment 6 bases; nucleotides outside the gene matches: 4. This CDR3 contains 14 residues.

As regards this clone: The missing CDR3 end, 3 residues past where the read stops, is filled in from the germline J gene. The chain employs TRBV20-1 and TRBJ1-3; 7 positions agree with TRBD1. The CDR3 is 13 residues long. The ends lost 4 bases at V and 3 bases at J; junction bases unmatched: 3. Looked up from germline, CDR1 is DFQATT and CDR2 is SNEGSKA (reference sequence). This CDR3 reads CSAKTGSGNTIYF. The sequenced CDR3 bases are TGCAGTGCTAAGACAGGGAGTGGAAACACC.

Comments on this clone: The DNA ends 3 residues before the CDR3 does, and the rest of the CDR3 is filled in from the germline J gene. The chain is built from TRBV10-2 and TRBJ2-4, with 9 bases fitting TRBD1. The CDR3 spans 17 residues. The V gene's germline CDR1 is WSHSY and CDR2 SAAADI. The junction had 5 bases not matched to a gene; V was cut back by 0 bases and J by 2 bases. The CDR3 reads CASSESRDRVTKNIQYF. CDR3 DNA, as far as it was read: TGCGCCAGCAGTGAGTCCCGGGACAGGGTAACCAAAAACATT.

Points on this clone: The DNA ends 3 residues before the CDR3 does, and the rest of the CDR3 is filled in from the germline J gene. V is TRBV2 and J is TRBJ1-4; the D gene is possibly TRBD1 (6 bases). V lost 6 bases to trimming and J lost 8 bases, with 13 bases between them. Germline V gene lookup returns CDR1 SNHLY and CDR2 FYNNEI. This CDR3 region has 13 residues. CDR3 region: CASRDKDREKLFF. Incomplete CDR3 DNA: TGTGCCAGCAGGGACAAGGACAGAGAAAAA. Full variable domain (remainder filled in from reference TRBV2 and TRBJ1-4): EPEVTQTPSHQVTQMGQEVILRCVPISNHLYFYWYRQILGQKVEFLVSFYNNEISEKSEIFDDQFSVERPDGSNFTLKIRSTKLEDSAMYFCASRDKDREKLFFGSGTQLSVL.

CDR3 loop: CASSLSLIAYEQYF. CDR3 DNA, as far as it was read: TGCGCCAGCAGCTTGTCTCTAATAGCCTACGAG. The chain combines TRBV5-1 with TRBJ2-7; D gene uncertain. The observed sequence ends 3 residues before the CDR3 terminus, with the missing tail filled in from the germline J gene. Germline V lookup: CDR1 SGHRS, CDR2 YFSETQ. This CDR3 is 14 amino acids long. V dropped 1 base and J dropped 2 bases, with 10 bases sitting between them.

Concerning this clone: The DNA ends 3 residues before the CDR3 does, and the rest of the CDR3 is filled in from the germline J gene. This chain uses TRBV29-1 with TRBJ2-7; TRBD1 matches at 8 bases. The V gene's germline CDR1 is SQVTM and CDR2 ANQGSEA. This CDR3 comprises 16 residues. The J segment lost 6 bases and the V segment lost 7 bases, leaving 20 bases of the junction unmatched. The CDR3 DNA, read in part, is TGCAGCGCAAAAAAAGGGCTAGCCGAAGACAGGGGCGAG. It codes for CSAKKGLAEDRGE. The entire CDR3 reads CSAKKGLAEDRGEQYF.

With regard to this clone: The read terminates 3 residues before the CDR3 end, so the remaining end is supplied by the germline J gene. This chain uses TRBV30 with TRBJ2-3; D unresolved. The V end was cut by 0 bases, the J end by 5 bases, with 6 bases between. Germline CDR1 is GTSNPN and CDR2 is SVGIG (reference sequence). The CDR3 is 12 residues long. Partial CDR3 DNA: TGTGCCTGGAGTGTATCTAGAGATACG. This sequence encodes CAWSVSRDT. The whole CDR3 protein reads CAWSVSRDTQYF.

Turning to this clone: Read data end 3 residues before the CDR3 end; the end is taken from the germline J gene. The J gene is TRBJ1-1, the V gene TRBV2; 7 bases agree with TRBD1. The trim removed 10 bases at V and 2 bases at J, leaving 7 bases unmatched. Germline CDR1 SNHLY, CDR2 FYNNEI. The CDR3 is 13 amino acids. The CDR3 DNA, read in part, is TGTGCCACCAAGACAGGGCTAAACACTGAA. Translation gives CATKTGLNTE. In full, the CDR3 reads CATKTGLNTEAFF.

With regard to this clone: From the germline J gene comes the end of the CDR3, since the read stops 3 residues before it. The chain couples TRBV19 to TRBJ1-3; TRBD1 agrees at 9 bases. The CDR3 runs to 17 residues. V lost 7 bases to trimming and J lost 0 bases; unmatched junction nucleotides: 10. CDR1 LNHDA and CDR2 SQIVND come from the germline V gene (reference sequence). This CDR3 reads CASKGQGDVSSGNTIYF. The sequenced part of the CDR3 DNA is TGTGCCAGTAAGGGACAGGGCGATGTGAGCTCTGGAAACACC.

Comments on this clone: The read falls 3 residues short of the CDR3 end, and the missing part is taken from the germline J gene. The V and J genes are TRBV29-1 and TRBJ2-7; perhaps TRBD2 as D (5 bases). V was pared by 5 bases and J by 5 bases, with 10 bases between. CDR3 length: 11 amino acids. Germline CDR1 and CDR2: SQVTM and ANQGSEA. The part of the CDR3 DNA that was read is TGCAGCGTTCTAGCTAGCCACGAG. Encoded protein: CSVLASHE. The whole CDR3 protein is CSVLASHEQYF.

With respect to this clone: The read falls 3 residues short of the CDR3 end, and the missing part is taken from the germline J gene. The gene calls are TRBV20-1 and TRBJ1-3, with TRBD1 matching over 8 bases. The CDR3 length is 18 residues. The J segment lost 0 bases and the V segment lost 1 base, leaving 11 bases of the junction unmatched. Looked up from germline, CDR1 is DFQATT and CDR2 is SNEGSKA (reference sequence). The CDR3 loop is CSARGRQGARSSGNTIYF. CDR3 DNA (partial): TGCAGTGCTAGAGGGCGGCAGGGGGCCCGAAGCTCTGGAAACACC.

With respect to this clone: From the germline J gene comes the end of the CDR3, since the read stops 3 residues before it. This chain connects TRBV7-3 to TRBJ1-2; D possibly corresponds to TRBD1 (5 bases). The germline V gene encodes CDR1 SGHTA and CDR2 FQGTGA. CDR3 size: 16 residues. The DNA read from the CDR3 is TGTGCCAGCAGCTTACGTAGCGGGGCGGGCACAGATACC. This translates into CASSLRSGAGTDT. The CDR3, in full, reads CASSLRSGAGTDTYTF.

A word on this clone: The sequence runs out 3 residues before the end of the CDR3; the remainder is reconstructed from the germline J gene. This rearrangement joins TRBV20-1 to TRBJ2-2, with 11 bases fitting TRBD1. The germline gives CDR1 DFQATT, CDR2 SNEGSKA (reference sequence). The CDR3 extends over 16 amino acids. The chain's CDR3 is CSAPKGQGVSNSPLFF. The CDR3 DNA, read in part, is TGCAGTGCACCCAAGGGACAGGGGGTGTCTAATTCACCG.

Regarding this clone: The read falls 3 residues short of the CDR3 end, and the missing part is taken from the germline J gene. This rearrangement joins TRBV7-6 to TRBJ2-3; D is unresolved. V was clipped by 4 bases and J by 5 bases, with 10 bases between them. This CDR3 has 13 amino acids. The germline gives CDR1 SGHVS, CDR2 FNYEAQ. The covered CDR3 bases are TGTGCCAGCAGCTCCCCCGCGGAAGATACG. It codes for CASSSPAEDT. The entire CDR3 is CASSSPAEDTQYF.

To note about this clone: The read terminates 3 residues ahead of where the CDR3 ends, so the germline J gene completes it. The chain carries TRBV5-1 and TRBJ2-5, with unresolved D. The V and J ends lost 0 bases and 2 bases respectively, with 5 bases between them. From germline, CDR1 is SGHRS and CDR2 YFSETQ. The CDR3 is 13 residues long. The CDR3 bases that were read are TGCGCCAGCAGCTTGGCCCCACAAGAGACC. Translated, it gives CASSLAPQET. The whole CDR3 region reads CASSLAPQETQYF. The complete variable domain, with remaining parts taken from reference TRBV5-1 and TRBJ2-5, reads KAGVTQTPRYLIKTRGQQVTLSCSPISGHRSVSWYQQTPGQGLQFLFEYFSETQRNKGNFPGRFSGRQFSNSRSEMNVSTLELGDSALYLCASSLAPQETQYFGPGTRLLVL.

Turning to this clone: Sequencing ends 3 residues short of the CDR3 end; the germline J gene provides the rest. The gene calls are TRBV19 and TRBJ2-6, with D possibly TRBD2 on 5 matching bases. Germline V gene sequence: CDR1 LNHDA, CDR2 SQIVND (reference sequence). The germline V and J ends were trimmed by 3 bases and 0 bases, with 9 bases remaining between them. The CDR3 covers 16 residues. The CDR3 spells CASSMRGPSGANVLTF. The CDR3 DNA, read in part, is TGTGCCAGTAGTATGCGCGGGCCCTCTGGGGCCAACGTC.

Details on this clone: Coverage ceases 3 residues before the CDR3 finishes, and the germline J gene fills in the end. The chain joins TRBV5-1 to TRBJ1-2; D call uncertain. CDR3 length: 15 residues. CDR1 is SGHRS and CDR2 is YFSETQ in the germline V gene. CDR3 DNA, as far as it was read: TGCGCCAGCAGAGTGTCCGGTAGCGATCGCCCGGGC. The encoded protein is CASRVSGSDRPG. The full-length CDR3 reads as CASRVSGSDRPGYTF.

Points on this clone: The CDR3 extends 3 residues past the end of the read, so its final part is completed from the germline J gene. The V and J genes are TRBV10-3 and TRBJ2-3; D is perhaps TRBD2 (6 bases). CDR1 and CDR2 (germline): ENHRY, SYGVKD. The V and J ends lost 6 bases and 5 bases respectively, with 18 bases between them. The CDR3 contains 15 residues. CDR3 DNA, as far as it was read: TGTGCCATCAGCTCGACGGGGGAATTAGGAGATACG. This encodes CAISSTGELGDT. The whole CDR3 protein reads CAISSTGELGDTQYF.

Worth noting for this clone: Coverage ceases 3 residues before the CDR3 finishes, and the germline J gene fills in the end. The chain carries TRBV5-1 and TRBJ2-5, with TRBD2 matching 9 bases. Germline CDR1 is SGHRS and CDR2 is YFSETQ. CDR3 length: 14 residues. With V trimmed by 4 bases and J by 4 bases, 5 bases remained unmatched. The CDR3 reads CASSKAGGAETQYF. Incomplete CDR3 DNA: TGCGCCAGCAGCAAAGCGGGGGGAGCAGAGACC.

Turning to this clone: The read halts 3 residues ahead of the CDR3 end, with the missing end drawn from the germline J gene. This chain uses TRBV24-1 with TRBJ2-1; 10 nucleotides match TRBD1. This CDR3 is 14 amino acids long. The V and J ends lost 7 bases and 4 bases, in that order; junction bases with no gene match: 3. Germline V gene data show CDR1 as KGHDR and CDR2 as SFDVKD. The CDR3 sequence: CATSTDRGYNEQFF. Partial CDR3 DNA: TGTGCCACCAGCACGGACAGGGGGTACAATGAG.

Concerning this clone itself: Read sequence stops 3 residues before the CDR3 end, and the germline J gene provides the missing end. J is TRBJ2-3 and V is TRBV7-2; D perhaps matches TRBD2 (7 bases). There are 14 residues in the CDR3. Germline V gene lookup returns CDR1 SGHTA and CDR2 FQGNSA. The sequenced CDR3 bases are TGTGCCAGCAGCCCCTCGGGGGGCGAAGAGACG. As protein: CASSPSGGEET. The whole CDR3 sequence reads CASSPSGGEETQYF.

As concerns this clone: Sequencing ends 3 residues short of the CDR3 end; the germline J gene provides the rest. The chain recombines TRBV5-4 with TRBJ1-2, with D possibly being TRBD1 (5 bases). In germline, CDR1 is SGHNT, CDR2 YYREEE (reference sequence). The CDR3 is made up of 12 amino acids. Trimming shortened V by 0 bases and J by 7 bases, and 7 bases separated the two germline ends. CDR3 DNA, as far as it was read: TGTGCCAGCAGCTTGGGGGGGGGTGGC. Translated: CASSLGGGG. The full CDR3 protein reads CASSLGGGGYTF.

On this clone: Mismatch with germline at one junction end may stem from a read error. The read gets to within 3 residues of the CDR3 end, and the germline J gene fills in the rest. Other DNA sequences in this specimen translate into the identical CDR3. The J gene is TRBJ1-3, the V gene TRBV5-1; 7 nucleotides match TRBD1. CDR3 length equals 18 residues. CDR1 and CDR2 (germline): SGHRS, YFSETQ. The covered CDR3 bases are TGCGCCAGCAGCTTGGGGCCTGGGACAGCCATCTCTGGAAACACT. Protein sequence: CASSLGPGTAISGNT. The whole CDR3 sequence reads CASSLGPGTAISGNTIYF.

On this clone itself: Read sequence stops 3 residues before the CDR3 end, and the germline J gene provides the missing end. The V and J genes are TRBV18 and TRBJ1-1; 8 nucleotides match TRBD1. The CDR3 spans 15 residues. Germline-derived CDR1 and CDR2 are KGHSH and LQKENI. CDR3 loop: CASSPETGDDEKAFF. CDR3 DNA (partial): TGTGCCAGCTCACCAGAGACAGGGGACGATGAAAAA.

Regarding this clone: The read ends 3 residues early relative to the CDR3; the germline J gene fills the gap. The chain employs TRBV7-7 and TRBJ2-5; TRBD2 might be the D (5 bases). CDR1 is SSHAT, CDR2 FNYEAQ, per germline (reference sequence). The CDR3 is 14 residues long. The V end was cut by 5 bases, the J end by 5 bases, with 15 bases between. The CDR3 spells CASSHGVGAETQYF. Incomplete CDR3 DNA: TGTGCCAGCAGCCACGGGGTGGGCGCGGAGACC.

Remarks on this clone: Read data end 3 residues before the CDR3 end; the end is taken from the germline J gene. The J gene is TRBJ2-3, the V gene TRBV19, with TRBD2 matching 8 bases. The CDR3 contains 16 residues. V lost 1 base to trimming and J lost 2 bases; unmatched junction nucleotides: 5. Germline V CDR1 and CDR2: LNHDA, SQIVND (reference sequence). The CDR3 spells CASSIGAGGLTDTQYF. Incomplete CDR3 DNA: TGTGCCAGTAGTATAGGGGCGGGGGGACTCACAGATACG. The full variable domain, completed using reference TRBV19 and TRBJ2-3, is DGGITQSPKYLFRKEGQNVTLSCEQNLNHDAMYWYRQDPGQGLRLIYYSQIVNDFQKGDIAEGYSVSREKKESFPLTVTSAQKNPTAFYLCASSIGAGGLTDTQYFGPGTRLTVL.

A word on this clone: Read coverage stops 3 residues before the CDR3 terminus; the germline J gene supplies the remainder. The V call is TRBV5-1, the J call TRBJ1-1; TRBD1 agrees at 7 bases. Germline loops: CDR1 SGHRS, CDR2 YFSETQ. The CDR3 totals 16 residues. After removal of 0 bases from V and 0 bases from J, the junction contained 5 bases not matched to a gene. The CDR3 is CASSLGQGRLNTEAFF. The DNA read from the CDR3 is TGCGCCAGCAGCTTGGGACAGGGAAGGTTGAACACTGAA.

The CDR3 bases that were read are TGTGCCAGCAGACCCACTAGCTTGGAGACC. This encodes CASRPTSLET. The whole CDR3 protein reads CASRPTSLETQYF. This sequence joins TRBV7-9 and TRBJ2-5; TRBD2 is a possible D gene (6 bases). The sequenced fragment ends 3 residues before the CDR3 boundary, so the rest is inferred from the germline J gene. The CDR3 runs 13 residues. From germline, CDR1 is SEHNR and CDR2 FQNEAQ (reference sequence). Trimming cost V 6 bases and J 5 bases, with 13 bases left between them.

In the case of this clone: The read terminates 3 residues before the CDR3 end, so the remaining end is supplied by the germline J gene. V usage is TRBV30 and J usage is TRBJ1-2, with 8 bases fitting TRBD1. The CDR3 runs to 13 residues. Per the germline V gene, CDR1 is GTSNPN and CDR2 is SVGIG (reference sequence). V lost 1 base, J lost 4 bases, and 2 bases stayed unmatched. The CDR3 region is CAWSAGGAYGYTF. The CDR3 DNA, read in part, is TGTGCCTGGAGTGCAGGGGGCGCCTATGGC.

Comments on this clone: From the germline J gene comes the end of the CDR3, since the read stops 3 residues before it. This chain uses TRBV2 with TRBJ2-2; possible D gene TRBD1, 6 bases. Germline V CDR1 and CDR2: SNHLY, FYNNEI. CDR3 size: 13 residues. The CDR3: CASRRDTVEKLFF. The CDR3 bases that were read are TGTGCCAGCAGACGGGACACCGTAGAAAAG.

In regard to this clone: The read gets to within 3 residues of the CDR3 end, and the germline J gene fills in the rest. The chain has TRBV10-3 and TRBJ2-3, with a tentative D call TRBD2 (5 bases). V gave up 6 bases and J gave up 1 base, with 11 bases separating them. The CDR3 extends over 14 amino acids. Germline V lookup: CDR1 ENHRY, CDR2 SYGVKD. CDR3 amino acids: CAIRGTRGTDTQYF. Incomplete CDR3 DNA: TGTGCCATCAGGGGAACTAGAGGCACAGATACG.